This T cell receptor beta chain was recovered during a study of siplizumab effects on memory and regulatory T cells. To note about this clone: What it binds is not known.

Overall study findings and caveats: Greater diversity than memory cells seemed evident in naive T cells, which also appeared to be major alloresponse contributors. Most alloreactive clones went unmapped to unstimulated subsets; only a minor fraction mapped. Roughly 80-95% of dividing CD4+ or CD8+ clones were without an attributable naive or memory phenotype.

Method: immunoSEQ multiplex PCR; TCRdb's copy keeps in-frame clones and lacks some. This sample has 9,500 to 13,000 clones; just over 45% occur once, and the top ten carry 22%. This CDR3 is 16 amino acids long. Per the germline V gene, CDR1 is SEHNR and CDR2 is FQNEAQ (reference sequence). V lost 2 bases to trimming and J lost 0 bases, with 12 bases between them. A 37°C coculture lasting around six days was applied to the mixed lymphocyte reaction cells. The sequencing input was CFSE-low (dividing) CD4+ T cells sorted from an allogeneic mixed lymphocyte reaction. The chain couples TRBV7-9 to TRBJ2-3; D ambiguous. This TCR was recovered from a human donor in good health; the cells came from an allogeneic mixed lymphocyte reaction. CDR3: CASSLKNSPSTDTQYF. The CDR3, as DNA: TGTGCCAGCAGCTTAAAAAACTCTCCCAGCACAGATACGCAGTATTTT.